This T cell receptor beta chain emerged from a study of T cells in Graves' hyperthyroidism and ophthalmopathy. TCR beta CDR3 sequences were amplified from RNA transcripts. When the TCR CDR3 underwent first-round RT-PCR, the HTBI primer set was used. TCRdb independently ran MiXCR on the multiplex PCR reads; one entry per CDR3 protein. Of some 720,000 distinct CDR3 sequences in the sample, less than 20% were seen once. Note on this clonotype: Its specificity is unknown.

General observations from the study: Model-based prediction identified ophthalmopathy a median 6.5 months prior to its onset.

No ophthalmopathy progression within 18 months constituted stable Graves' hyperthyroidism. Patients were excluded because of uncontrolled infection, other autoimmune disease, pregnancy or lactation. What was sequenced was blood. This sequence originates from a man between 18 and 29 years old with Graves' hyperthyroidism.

The CDR3 loop is CAISGTSGRVTGELFF. The CDR3 DNA is TGTGCCATCAGCGGGACTAGCGGGAGAGTGACCGGGGAGCTGTTTTTT. The chain combines TRBV10-3 with TRBJ2-2; 14 nucleotides align to TRBD2. The CDR3 has 16 amino acids. Trimming at V came to 6 bases and at J to 5 bases, leaving 5 bases not matched to a gene. Germline V lookup: CDR1 ENHRY, CDR2 SYGVKD.